This T cell receptor beta chain originates from a study of cytomegalovirus exposure and HLA in healthy donors. Per germline, CDR1 MNHEY and CDR2 SMNVEV (reference sequence). CDR3 size: 13 residues. V was pared by 8 bases and J by 5 bases, with 8 bases of the junction left unmatched. Use of 60 Vbeta and 13 Jbeta primers characterized the PCR. Libraries were prepared by immunoSEQ multiplex PCR; TCRdb keeps only in-frame clonotypes and omits some of them. The repertoire holds 200,000 to 250,000 clones, around four fifths seen once, with less than 3.5% in the top ten. The chain links TRBV27 to TRBJ1-1; 7 positions agree with TRBD1. This TCR came from a woman in her 40s in good health and CMV-seronegative. Sequencing was done on a sample of PBMCs. CDR3 amino acids: CASGETGWTEAFF. The CDR3 bases are TGTGCCAGCGGGGAGACAGGGTGGACTGAAGCTTTCTTT.